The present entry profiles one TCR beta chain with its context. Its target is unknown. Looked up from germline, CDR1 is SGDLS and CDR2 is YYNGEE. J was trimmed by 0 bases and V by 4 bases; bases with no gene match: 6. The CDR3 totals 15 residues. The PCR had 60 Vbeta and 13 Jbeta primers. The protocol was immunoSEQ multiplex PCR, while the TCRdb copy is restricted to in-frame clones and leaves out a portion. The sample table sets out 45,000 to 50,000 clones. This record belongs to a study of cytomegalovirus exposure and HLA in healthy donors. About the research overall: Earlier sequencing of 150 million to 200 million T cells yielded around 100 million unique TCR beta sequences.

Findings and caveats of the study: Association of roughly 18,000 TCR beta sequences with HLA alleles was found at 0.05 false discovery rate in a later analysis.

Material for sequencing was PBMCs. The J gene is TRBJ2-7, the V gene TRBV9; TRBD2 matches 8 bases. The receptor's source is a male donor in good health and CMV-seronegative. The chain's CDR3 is CASSPSGGSSYEQYF. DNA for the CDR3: TGTGCCAGCAGCCCGAGCGGGGGTAGCTCCTACGAGCAGTACTTC.